One and the same sample provided the 21 T cell receptor beta chains below, sequenced in a study of T cells in Graves' hyperthyroidism and ophthalmopathy. RNA transcripts gave rise to amplified TCR beta CDR3 regions. A first-round RT-PCR of the TCR CDR3 used the HTBI primer set. TCRdb itself ran the multiplex PCR reads through MiXCR, one entry per CDR3 protein. The sample records approximately 430,000 distinct CDR3 sequences, over 12% being singletons. Sample: blood. These receptors were obtained from a man younger than 35 with Graves' ophthalmopathy.

This clonotype appeared many times. The rearrangement uses TRBV6-1 and TRBJ2-2; 9 bases are a match to TRBD1. This CDR3 has 12 residues. CDR1 is MNHNS and CDR2 is SASEGT in the germline V gene. V shed 3 bases, J shed 13 bases, and the junction held 3 bases outside the gene matches. This chain's CDR3 is CASSDTDRGLFF. In nucleotides, the CDR3 is TGTGCCAGCAGTGACACGGACAGGGGGCTGTTTTTT.

This clonotype occurred a few times. The chain joins TRBV5-4 to TRBJ2-5; 10 positions agree with TRBD1. The CDR3 spans 14 residues. Looked up from germline, CDR1 is SGHNT and CDR2 is YYREEE (reference sequence). V gave up 3 bases and J gave up 4 bases; unmatched junction bases: 3. CDR3 protein: CASSWTGGTETQYF. CDR3 nucleotides: TGTGCCAGCAGCTGGACAGGGGGTACAGAGACCCAGTACTTC.

This clonotype has ten or more counts. The V gene is TRBV7-9, the J gene TRBJ2-7; 9 nucleotides agree with TRBD2. Unmatched junction bases numbered 5, after V lost 3 bases and J lost 2 bases. The CDR3 extends over 15 amino acids. Germline V gene data show CDR1 as SEHNR and CDR2 as FQNEAQ (reference sequence). The CDR3 spells CASSFGQRGAYEQYF. The CDR3 coding sequence is TGTGCCAGCAGCTTCGGGCAGCGGGGGGCCTACGAGCAGTACTTC.

This clonotype was recorded many times. J is TRBJ2-7 and V is TRBV5-1, with 9 bases that match TRBD2. Germline V gene lookup returns CDR1 SGHRS and CDR2 YFSETQ. With 2 bases clipped from V and 3 bases from J, the junction kept 9 bases outside the gene matches. The CDR3 loop spans 16 amino acids. The CDR3 spells CASSFRTLAGLYEQYF. The CDR3 DNA sequence: TGCGCCAGCAGCTTCCGTACCCTAGCGGGGCTCTACGAGCAGTACTTC.

As concerns this clonotype: At one boundary the junction diverges from the germline segment, which might be a read error. This chain connects TRBV12-3 or TRBV12-4 to TRBJ2-5, with TRBD2 matching 13 bases. The CDR3 length is 16 residues. This CDR3 is CASSTSGGAPGETRYF. CDR3 nucleotides: TGTGCCAGCAGTACTAGCGGGGGGGCCCCCGGGGAGACCCGGTACTTC.

The chain uses TRBV7-9 and TRBJ2-1; 9 nucleotides align to TRBD1. Trimming removed 5 bases from V and 0 bases from J; junction bases left unmatched: 8. The CDR3 consists of 17 residues. Germline loops: CDR1 SEHNR, CDR2 FQNEAQ (reference sequence). The CDR3, as DNA: TGTGCCAGCAGCCCCCCCACGACAGGGGGCTCCTACAATGAGCAGTTCTTC. Translated: CASSPPTTGGSYNEQFF.

Turning to this clonotype: Just one base apart from a much larger clone, this may be a read error. The rearrangement links TRBV27 to TRBJ2-7; possible D gene TRBD2, 6 bases. Germline assignment: CDR1 MNHEY and CDR2 SMNVEV (reference sequence). CDR3 length equals 13 residues. Trimming removed 6 bases from V and 6 bases from J, with 15 bases in between. The CDR3 sequence is CASRKMGGGEQYF. The CDR3 region has the DNA TGTGCCAGCAGAAAAATGGGAGGAGGCGAGCAGTACTTC.

V gene TRBV11-3 combines with J gene TRBJ2-2; D gene ambiguous. Germline V gene sequence: CDR1 SGHNT, CDR2 YENEEA. Deletions cut 5 bases from V and 4 bases from J, with 17 bases between. This CDR3 is built from 16 residues. The CDR3 sequence is CASSPGDRLSTGELFF. CDR3 DNA: TGTGCCAGCAGCCCCGGAGACCGGTTGAGCACCGGGGAGCTGTTTTTT.

This clonotype was seen repeatedly, ten times or more. This chain links TRBV6-1 with TRBJ1-2; unclear D gene. The CDR3 runs to 14 residues. Germline loops: CDR1 MNHNS, CDR2 SASEGT. Trimming took off 4 bases at V and 0 bases at J, with 9 bases between the two ends. CDR3 region: CASSGAISNYGYTF. The CDR3, as DNA: TGTGCCAGCAGTGGGGCCATTTCTAACTATGGCTACACCTTC.

This clonotype was recorded many times. The chain uses TRBV12-3 or TRBV12-4 and TRBJ2-3, with 14 bases matching TRBD2. This CDR3 region has 19 residues. V lost 5 bases, J lost 2 bases, and 12 bases stayed unmatched. The CDR3 coding sequence is TGTGCCAGCAGTCCGATCCTGGGGACTAGCGGGGGCCCCACAGATACGCAGTATTTT. Its protein product is CASSPILGTSGGPTDTQYF.

Ten or more counts support this clonotype. This chain uses TRBV24-1 with TRBJ1-1; D is ambiguous. Between the trimmed V and J ends, which lost 3 bases and 3 bases, there was a span of 7 bases. The CDR3 runs 13 residues. CDR1 and CDR2 from the germline V gene are KGHDR and SFDVKD. CDR3 coding DNA: TGTGCCACCAGTGATCCTGACTACACTGAAGCTTTCTTT. Translated, it gives CATSDPDYTEAFF.

This clonotype turned up a few times. The rearrangement uses TRBV6-4 and TRBJ2-3, with D possibly being TRBD2 (5 bases). This CDR3 region has 14 residues. Germline V lookup: CDR1 MRHNA, CDR2 SNTAGT. The V end lost 3 bases, the J end lost 1 base, and 8 bases lay between the germline ends. CDR3 loop: CASSEADRTDTQYF. The CDR3 DNA follows: TGTGCCAGCAGTGAAGCGGACCGCACAGATACGCAGTATTTT.

This clonotype has a count of ten or more. CDR3 in DNA: TGTGCCAGCAGTTTAGCGGGCAGGTCGAGCCAAGAGACCCAGTACTTC. Its protein product is CASSLAGRSSQETQYF. The rearrangement links TRBV12-3 or TRBV12-4 to TRBJ2-5; D call uncertain. This CDR3 spans 16 amino acids. Trimming took 0 bases from V and 1 from J, leaving 12 bases between them.

This clonotype was found many times. CDR3 nucleotides: TGCAGTGCTAGAGAGGAGGGGACAGGGACTTTCTCTGGAAACACCATATATTTT. Its protein is CSAREEGTGTFSGNTIYF. The genes are TRBV20-1 and TRBJ1-3; 9 bases align to TRBD1. Germline V gives CDR1 DFQATT, CDR2 SNEGSKA (reference sequence). V lost 0 bases to trimming and J lost 0 bases; unmatched junction nucleotides: 9. The CDR3 is made up of 18 amino acids.

The sample holds many counts of this clonotype. The chain recombines TRBV29-1 with TRBJ2-7, with TRBD2 identical over 9 bases. This CDR3 is 13 amino acids long. Unmatched junction bases numbered 1, after V lost 0 bases and J lost 4 bases. CDR1 SQVTM and CDR2 ANQGSEA come from the germline V gene. This chain's CDR3 is CSVEDSGSYEQYF. CDR3 sequence (DNA): TGCAGCGTTGAAGATAGCGGGAGTTACGAGCAGTACTTC.

The rearrangement uses TRBV27 and TRBJ2-1; D may be TRBD2 (5 bases). The V gene lost 6 bases and the J gene lost 2 bases, with 11 bases spanning the gap. Per the germline V gene, CDR1 is MNHEY and CDR2 is SMNVEV (reference sequence). This CDR3 has 14 residues. CDR3 sequence: CASSVGAAYNEQFF. The CDR3 nucleotides read TGTGCCAGCAGCGTGGGAGCGGCCTACAATGAGCAGTTCTTC.

This clonotype has more than one count but fewer than ten. The chain links TRBV27 to TRBJ1-1; perhaps TRBD1 as D (5 bases). The germline CDR1 and CDR2 sequences are MNHEY and SMNVEV (reference sequence). V shed 4 bases and J shed 0 bases, with 12 bases lying between them. The CDR3 has 15 amino acids. The CDR3 spells CASSSREAMNTEAFF. The CDR3, as DNA: TGTGCCAGCAGTTCCAGGGAGGCTATGAACACTGAAGCTTTCTTT.

This clonotype was observed a handful of times. This chain links TRBV5-1 with TRBJ1-4; 7 bases are a match to TRBD1. Germline trimming cut 0 bases from V and 0 bases from J; bases unmatched to any gene: 5. There are 17 residues in the CDR3. Germline V gene lookup returns CDR1 SGHRS and CDR2 YFSETQ. For the CDR3, the DNA is TGCGCCAGCAGCTTGGGCCGGGACAGAGCAACTAATGAAAAACTGTTTTTT. Protein sequence: CASSLGRDRATNEKLFF.

This clonotype was seen ten or more times. The chain employs TRBV5-1 and TRBJ2-7; no clear D. The CDR3 covers 12 residues. In germline, CDR1 is SGHRS, CDR2 YFSETQ. Trimming took 5 bases from V and 3 from J, leaving 9 bases between them. In DNA form, the CDR3 reads TGCGCCAGCAGGCAGGAGCACTACGAGCAGTACTTC. It translates to CASRQEHYEQYF.

This clonotype was counted ten times or more. The chain employs TRBV30 and TRBJ2-1, with D perhaps matching TRBD2 (5 bases). Trimming left V 2 bases short and J 4 bases short, with 12 bases between. The CDR3 has 14 residues. From germline, CDR1 is GTSNPN and CDR2 SVGIG (reference sequence). The CDR3 DNA sequence: TGTGCCTGGAGTCCGGGGAGTATTTACAATGAGCAGTTCTTC. Translating gives CAWSPGSIYNEQFF.

There are many counts of this clonotype. The chain links TRBV7-8 to TRBJ1-5; 8 bases map to TRBD1. Germline CDR1 and CDR2: SGHVS and FQNEAQ. The length of the CDR3 is 17 residues. Trimming removed 2 bases from V and 2 bases from J; junction bases left unmatched: 8. The CDR3 loop is CASSLRAETGGNQPQHF. CDR3 bases: TGTGCCAGCAGCTTAAGAGCTGAGACAGGGGGCAATCAGCCCCAGCATTTT.